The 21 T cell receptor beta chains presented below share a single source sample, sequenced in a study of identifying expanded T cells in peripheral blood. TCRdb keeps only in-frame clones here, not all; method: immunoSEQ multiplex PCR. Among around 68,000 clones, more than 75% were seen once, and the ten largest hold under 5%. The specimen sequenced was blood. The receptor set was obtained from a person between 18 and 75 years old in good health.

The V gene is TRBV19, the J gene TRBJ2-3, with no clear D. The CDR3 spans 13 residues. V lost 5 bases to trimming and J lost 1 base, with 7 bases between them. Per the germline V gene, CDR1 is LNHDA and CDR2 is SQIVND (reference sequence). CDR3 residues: CASSPLGTDTQYF. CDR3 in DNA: TGTGCCAGTAGTCCACTGGGCACAGATACGCAGTATTTT.

The CDR3 coding sequence is TGCGCCAGCAGCTTGGGGCCCGACACCGGGGAGCTGTTTTTT. Its protein product is CASSLGPDTGELFF. This chain joins TRBV5-1 and TRBJ2-2; D is unresolved. The CDR3 contains 14 residues. V lost 0 bases, J lost 3 bases, and 6 bases lay in between. CDR1 is SGHRS and CDR2 is YFSETQ in the germline V gene.

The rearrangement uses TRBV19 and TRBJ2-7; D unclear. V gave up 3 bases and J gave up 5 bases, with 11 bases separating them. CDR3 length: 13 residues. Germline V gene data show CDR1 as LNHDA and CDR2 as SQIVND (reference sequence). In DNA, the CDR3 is TGTGCCAGTAGTATGGTTGGGTCCCACGAGCAGTACTTC. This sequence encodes CASSMVGSHEQYF. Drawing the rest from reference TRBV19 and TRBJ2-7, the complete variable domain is DGGITQSPKYLFRKEGQNVTLSCEQNLNHDAMYWYRQDPGQGLRLIYYSQIVNDFQKGDIAEGYSVSREKKESFPLTVTSAQKNPTAFYLCASSMVGSHEQYFGPGTRLTVT.

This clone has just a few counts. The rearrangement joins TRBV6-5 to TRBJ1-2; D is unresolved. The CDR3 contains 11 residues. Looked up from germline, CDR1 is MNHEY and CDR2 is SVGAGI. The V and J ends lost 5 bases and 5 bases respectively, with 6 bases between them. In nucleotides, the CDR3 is TGTGCCAGCAGTAACAGTTATGGCTACACCTTC. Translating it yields CASSNSYGYTF.

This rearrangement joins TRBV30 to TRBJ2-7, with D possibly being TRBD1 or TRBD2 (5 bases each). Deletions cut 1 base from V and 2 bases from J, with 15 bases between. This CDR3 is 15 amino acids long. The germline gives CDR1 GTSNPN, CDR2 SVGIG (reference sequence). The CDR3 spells CAWSAGTDGAYEQYF. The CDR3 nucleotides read TGTGCCTGGAGTGCGGGGACCGACGGAGCCTACGAGCAGTACTTC. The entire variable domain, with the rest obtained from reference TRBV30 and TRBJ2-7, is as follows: SQTIHQWPATLVQPVGSPLSLECTVEGTSNPNLYWYRQAAGRGLQLLFYSVGIGQISSEVPQNLSASRPQDRQFILSSKKLLLSDSGFYLCAWSAGTDGAYEQYFGPGTRLTVT.

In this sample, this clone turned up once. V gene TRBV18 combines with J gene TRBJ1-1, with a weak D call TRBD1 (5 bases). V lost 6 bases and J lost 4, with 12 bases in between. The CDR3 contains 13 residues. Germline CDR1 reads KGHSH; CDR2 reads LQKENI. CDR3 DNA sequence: TGTGCCAGCTCCGCAGGGATGGGCACTGAAGCTTTCTTT. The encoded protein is CASSAGMGTEAFF.

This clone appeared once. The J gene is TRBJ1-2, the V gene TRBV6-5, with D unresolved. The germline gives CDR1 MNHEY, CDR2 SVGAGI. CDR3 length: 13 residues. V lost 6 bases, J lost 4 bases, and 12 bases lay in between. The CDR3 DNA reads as TGTGCCAGCAGCTTAACTTTCAGCTATGGCTACACCTTC. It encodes CASSLTFSYGYTF.

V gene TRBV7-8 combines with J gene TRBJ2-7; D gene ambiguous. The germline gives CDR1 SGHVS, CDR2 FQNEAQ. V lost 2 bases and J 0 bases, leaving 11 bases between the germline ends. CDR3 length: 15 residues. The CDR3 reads CASSLRAPSSYEQYF. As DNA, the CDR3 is TGTGCCAGCAGCTTAAGAGCTCCTAGCTCCTACGAGCAGTACTTC.

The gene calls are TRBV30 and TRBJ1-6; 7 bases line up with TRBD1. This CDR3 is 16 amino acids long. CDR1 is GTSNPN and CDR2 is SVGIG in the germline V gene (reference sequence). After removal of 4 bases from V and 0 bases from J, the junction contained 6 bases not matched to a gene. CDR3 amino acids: CAWTRTGSSYNSPLHF. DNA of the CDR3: TGTGCCTGGACTAGGACAGGCAGCTCCTATAATTCACCCCTCCACTTT.

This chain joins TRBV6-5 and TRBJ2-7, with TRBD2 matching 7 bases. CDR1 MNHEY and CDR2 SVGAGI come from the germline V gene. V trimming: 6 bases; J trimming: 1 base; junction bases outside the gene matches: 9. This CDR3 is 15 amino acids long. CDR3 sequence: CASSSGTSLSYEQYF. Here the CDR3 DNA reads TGTGCCAGCAGCAGCGGGACGTCTCTATCCTACGAGCAGTACTTC.

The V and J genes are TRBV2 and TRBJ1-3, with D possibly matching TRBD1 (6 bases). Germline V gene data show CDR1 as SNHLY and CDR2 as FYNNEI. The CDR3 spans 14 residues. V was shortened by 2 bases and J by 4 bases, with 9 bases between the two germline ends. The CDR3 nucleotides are TGTGCCAGCAGTGAACAGGGGCGCGGAAACACCATATATTTT. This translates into CASSEQGRGNTIYF.

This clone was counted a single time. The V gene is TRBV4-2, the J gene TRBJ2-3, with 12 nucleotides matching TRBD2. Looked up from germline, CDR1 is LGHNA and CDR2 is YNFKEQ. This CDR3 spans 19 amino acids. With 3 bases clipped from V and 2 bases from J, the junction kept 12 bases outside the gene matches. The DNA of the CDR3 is TGTGCCAGCAGCCAGGATCGGACGGGACTAGCGGGCCTCACAGATACGCAGTATTTT. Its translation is CASSQDRTGLAGLTDTQYF.

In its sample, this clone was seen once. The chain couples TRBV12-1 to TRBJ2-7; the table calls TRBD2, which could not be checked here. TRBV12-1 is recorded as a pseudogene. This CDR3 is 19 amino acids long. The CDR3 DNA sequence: TGTGCCAGCAGCTGGGACGGGACTAGCGGGACCGAGGGGGGCTACGAGCAGTACTTC. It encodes CASSWDGTSGTEGGYEQYF.

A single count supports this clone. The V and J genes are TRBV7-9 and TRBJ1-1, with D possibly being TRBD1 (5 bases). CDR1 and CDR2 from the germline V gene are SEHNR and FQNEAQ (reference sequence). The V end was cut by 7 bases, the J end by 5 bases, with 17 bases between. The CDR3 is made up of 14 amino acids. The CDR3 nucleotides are TGTGCCAGCACCAGTGGGGCAGAGCGAACTGAAGCTTTCTTT. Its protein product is CASTSGAERTEAFF.

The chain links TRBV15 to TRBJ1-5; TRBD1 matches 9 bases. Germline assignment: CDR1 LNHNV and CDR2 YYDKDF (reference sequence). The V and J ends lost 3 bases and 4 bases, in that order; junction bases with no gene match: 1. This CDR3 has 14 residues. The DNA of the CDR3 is TGTGCCACCAGCAGGACAGGGGGTAATCAGCCCCAGCATTTT. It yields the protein CATSRTGGNQPQHF. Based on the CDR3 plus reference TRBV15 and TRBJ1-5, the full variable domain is DAMVIQNPRYQVTQFGKPVTLSCSQTLNHNVMYWYQQKSSQAPKLLFHYYDKDFNNEADTPDNFQSRRPNTSFCFLDIRSPGLGDTAMYLCATSRTGGNQPQHFGDGTRLSIL.

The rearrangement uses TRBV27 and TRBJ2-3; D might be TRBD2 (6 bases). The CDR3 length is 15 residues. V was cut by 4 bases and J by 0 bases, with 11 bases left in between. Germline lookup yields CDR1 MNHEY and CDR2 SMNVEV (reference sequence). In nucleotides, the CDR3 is TGTGCCAGCAGTTCGCTAGCGTTTAGCACAGATACGCAGTATTTT. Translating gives CASSSLAFSTDTQYF.

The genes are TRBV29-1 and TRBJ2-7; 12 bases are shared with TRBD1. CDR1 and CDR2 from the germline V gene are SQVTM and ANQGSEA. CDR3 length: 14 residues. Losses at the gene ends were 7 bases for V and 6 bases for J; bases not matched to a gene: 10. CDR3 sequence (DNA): TGCAGCGCTGGTTTGAGGGACAGGGGGCTCGAGCAGTACTTC. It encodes CSAGLRDRGLEQYF.

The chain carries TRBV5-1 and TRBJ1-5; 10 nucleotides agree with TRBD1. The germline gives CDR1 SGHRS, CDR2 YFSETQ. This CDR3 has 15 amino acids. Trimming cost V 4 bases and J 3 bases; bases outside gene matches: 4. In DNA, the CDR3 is TGCGCCAGCAGCGTTGGACAGGGGGACAATCAGCCCCAGCATTTT. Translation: CASSVGQGDNQPQHF.

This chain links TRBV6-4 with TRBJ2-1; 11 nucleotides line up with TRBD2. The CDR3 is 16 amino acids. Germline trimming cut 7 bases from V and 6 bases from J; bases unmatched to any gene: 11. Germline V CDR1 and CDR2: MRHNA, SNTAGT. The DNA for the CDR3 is TGTGCCAGCAACCCCTCCGGGACTAGCGGTTTCAATGAGCAGTTCTTC. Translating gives CASNPSGTSGFNEQFF.

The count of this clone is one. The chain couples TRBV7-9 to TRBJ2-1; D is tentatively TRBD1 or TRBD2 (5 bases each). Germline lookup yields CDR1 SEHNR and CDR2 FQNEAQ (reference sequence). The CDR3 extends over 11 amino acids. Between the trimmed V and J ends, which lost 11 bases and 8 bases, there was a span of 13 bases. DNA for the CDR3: TGTGCCCAGGCCCGGGGCGATGAGCAGTTCTTC. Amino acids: CAQARGDEQFF.

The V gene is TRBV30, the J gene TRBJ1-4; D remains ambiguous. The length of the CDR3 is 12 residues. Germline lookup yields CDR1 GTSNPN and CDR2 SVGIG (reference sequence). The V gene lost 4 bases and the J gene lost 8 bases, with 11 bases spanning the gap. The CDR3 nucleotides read TGTGCCTGGACGGGTTTTAGGGAAAAACTGTTTTTT. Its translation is CAWTGFREKLFF. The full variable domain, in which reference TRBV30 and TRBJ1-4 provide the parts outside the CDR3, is SQTIHQWPATLVQPVGSPLSLECTVEGTSNPNLYWYRQAAGRGLQLLFYSVGIGQISSEVPQNLSASRPQDRQFILSSKKLLLSDSGFYLCAWTGFREKLFFGSGTQLSVL.